These 14 T cell receptor beta chains share one sample of origin, sequenced in a study of T cells in Graves' hyperthyroidism and ophthalmopathy. Amplified TCR beta CDR3 regions derived from RNA transcripts. First-round RT-PCR targeting the TCR CDR3 was performed with the HTBI primer set. TCRdb redid the calling of the multiplex PCR reads with MiXCR, one entry per CDR3 protein. The sample records about half a million distinct CDR3 sequences, 15% to 20% being singletons. Sequences were obtained from blood. Receptors were obtained from a man aged 40-49 years with Graves' ophthalmopathy.

The chain is built from TRBV20-1 and TRBJ2-6; D unclear. The CDR3 totals 17 residues. Germline V gene sequence: CDR1 DFQATT, CDR2 SNEGSKA (reference sequence). Trimming took off 1 base at V and 0 bases at J, with 13 bases between the two ends. CDR3 sequence (DNA): TGCAGTGCTAGAGGGCCGGGCGGATCCTCTGGGGCCAACGTCCTGACTTTC. Amino acids: CSARGPGGSSGANVLTF.

For this clonotype: The junction does not match germline at one end; this may be a read error. The chain has TRBV28 and TRBJ2-3; 14 bases are a match to TRBD2. Germline V gene sequence: CDR1 MDHEN, CDR2 SYDVKM. The CDR3 contains 16 residues. The CDR3 DNA is TGTGGCAGCAGCCGACTAGCGGGAGGGGGCACAGATACGCAGTATTTT. Translating gives CGSSRLAGGGTDTQYF.

About this clonotype: The conserved phenylalanine or tryptophan is not found at the CDR3 terminus, so this likely reflects a read error. The chain employs TRBV27 and TRBJ2-7; 11 bases agree with TRBD2. After removal of 10 bases from V and 0 bases from J, the junction contained 2 bases not matched to a gene. CDR3 length: 13 amino acids. The germline V gene encodes CDR1 MNHEY and CDR2 SMNVEV (reference sequence). In nucleotides, the CDR3 is TGTGCCACCACTAGCGGGAGCTCCTACGAGCAGTACCTC. Amino acid sequence: CATTSGSSYEQYL.

Points on this clonotype: A much more abundant neighbour one base away suggests this may be a read error. This chain uses TRBV7-2 with TRBJ2-3; D ambiguous. From germline, CDR1 is SGHTA and CDR2 FQGNSA. The CDR3 consists of 13 residues. Trimming took 4 bases from V and 6 from J, leaving 11 bases between them. For the CDR3, the DNA is TGTGCCAGCAGCTCACAGTTTGTGGATACGCAGTATTTT. Encoded protein: CASSSQFVDTQYF.

This rearrangement joins TRBV29-1 to TRBJ2-2; no firm D call. CDR3 length: 14 residues. Per the germline V gene, CDR1 is SQVTM and CDR2 is ANQGSEA. Trimming removed 4 bases from V and 0 bases from J, with 9 bases in between. Here the CDR3 DNA reads TGCAGCGTTGTCGCATCCTCGAACACCGGGGAGCTGTTTTTT. It is translated as CSVVASSNTGELFF.

This clonotype was seen more than once but under ten times. This chain uses TRBV20-1 with TRBJ1-6; no definite D call. Germline assignment: CDR1 DFQATT and CDR2 SNEGSKA (reference sequence). V lost 3 bases and J lost 5, with 14 bases in between. The CDR3 is made up of 15 amino acids. In nucleotides, the CDR3 is TGCAGTGCTAGGGGCAGCGCAATTAATAATTCACCCCTCCACTTT. Translated, it gives CSARGSAINNSPLHF.

With regard to this clonotype: Germline and junction disagree at one end, which may indicate a read error. The chain carries TRBV11-2 and TRBJ2-7; D remains ambiguous. The CDR3 is 14 residues long. Germline assignment: CDR1 SGHAT and CDR2 FQNNGV. In DNA form, the CDR3 reads TGTGCCGGCAGCTTGGTGGGTGGGTCCTACGAGCAGTACTTC. This translates into CAGSLVGGSYEQYF.

This sequence joins TRBV7-2 and TRBJ1-2, with 7 bases lining up with TRBD1. Trimming removed 9 bases from V and 6 bases from J; junction bases left unmatched: 7. Germline CDR1 and CDR2: SGHTA and FQGNSA. The CDR3 spans 12 residues. CDR3 sequence reads: CASQQGNDGYTF. CDR3 bases: TGTGCCAGTCAACAGGGGAACGATGGCTACACCTTC.

The rearrangement uses TRBV5-4 and TRBJ2-3; TRBD2 is a possible D gene (5 bases). CDR1 SGHNT and CDR2 YYREEE come from the germline V gene (reference sequence). This CDR3 is built from 14 residues. The ends were cut back, 4 bases at V and 2 bases at J, with 11 bases in the middle. CDR3 in DNA: TGTGCCAGCAGCCCCGGACTTATCACAGATACGCAGTATTTT. Translation: CASSPGLITDTQYF.

This clonotype was observed a handful of times. The J gene is TRBJ2-7, the V gene TRBV5-8; D is unclear. CDR1 SGHTS and CDR2 YDEGEE come from the germline V gene. The CDR3 is made up of 15 amino acids. The V end lost 1 base, the J end lost 0 bases, and 11 bases lay between the germline ends. CDR3 in DNA: TGTGCCAGCAGCTTGTCCGGTCAGATCTCCTACGAGCAGTACTTC. Its translation: CASSLSGQISYEQYF.

This clonotype was seen a few times. V and J are TRBV6-1 and TRBJ1-2, with D perhaps matching TRBD1 (6 bases). This CDR3 has 15 amino acids. The germline V gene has CDR1 MNHNS and CDR2 SASEGT. With 6 bases removed from V and 8 bases from J, the gap between germline ends came to 22 bases. Here the CDR3 reads CASSPSLVGAEGYTF. The CDR3, as DNA: TGTGCCAGCAGCCCTTCCCTCGTGGGGGCGGAAGGCTACACCTTC.

The rearrangement joins TRBV30 to TRBJ1-2; the match to TRBD1 covers 10 bases. The V gene end was trimmed by 0 bases and the J gene end by 4 bases; junction bases not matched to a gene: 5. Germline lookup yields CDR1 GTSNPN and CDR2 SVGIG (reference sequence). The CDR3 loop spans 15 amino acids. The CDR3 coding sequence is TGTGCCTGGAGTGTTTCGACAGGGGGCGCCTATGGCTACACCTTC. This translates into CAWSVSTGGAYGYTF.

V gene TRBV29-1 combines with J gene TRBJ2-7, with D tentatively TRBD1 or TRBD2 (6 bases each). CDR1 is SQVTM, CDR2 ANQGSEA, per germline. Deletions cut 3 bases from V and 0 bases from J, with 15 bases between. This CDR3 is 15 amino acids long. CDR3 nucleotides: TGCAGCGTTGAGATGGGGGGCGGTTACTCCTACGAGCAGTACTTC. Its translation: CSVEMGGGYSYEQYF.

The sample holds many counts of this clonotype. The rearrangement links TRBV13 to TRBJ1-2; D might be TRBD1 (6 bases). With 5 bases removed from V and 2 bases from J, the gap between germline ends came to 15 bases. The CDR3 spans 15 residues. Germline loops: CDR1 PRHDT, CDR2 FYEKMQ (reference sequence). The CDR3 coding sequence is TGTGCCAGCAGCACGGTGGGGGGCGTGAACTATGGCTACACCTTC. This translates into CASSTVGGVNYGYTF. The complete variable domain, with remaining parts taken from reference TRBV13 and TRBJ1-2, reads AAGVIQSPRHLIKEKRETATLKCYPIPRHDTVYWYQQGPGQDPQFLISFYEKMQSDKGSIPDRFSAQQFSDYHSELNMSSLELGDSALYFCASSTVGGVNYGYTFGSGTRLTVV.